The following is a TCR beta chain sequence with its context. The data were obtained in a study of blood T cell repertoires in COVID-19. Study summary: The United States, Italy and Spain were the sources of the acute and convalescent COVID-19 samples.

Germline V gives CDR1 LGHNA, CDR2 YNFKEQ. The CDR3 is made up of 15 amino acids. Trimming stripped 5 bases from V and 3 bases from J, with 14 bases between. Per the authors' pipeline: By means of reference gene primer amplification, nucleated cell counts were estimated. Method: immunoSEQ multiplex PCR; TCRdb's copy keeps in-frame clones and lacks some. The V and J calls and clone size were taken over from that table, and D and trimming were inferred from the DNA. The top ten hold 15% to 20% of the sample, which has roughly 220,000 clones, around 80% seen once. Sequencing input: peripheral blood. The chain links TRBV4-2 to TRBJ1-5; unclear D gene. The TCR comes from a man aged 25 to 45 with active or convalescent COVID-19. The CDR3, as DNA: TGTGCCAGCAGCTTAGCACACACCACCAATCAGCCCCAGCATTTT. Amino acid sequence: CASSLAHTTNQPQHF.